These 27 T cell receptor beta chains share one sample of origin, sequenced in a study of blood T cell repertoires in COVID-19. Produced via immunoSEQ multiplex PCR; TCRdb's table is partial and in-frame only. The table records 250,000 to 400,000 clones, about 87% of them present only once. The sequencing input was peripheral blood. The receptors originated from a woman in her twenties or thirties with COVID-19, enrolled during active disease.

This clone turned up a few times. V usage is TRBV18 and J usage is TRBJ2-3; no clear D gene. Trimming removed 1 base from V and 0 bases from J, with 17 bases in between. Germline V CDR1 and CDR2: KGHSH, LQKENI. The CDR3 runs to 18 residues. CDR3 DNA sequence: TGTGCCAGCTCACCACTTCCCGGTTCTCGACACAGCACAGATACGCAGTATTTT. This gives the protein CASSPLPGSRHSTDTQYF.

This clone was picked up a small number of times. This CDR3 is also generated by other DNA sequences in the sample. The chain joins TRBV2 to TRBJ1-1; unclear D gene. CDR1 is SNHLY, CDR2 FYNNEI, per germline. Trimming cost V 1 base and J 6 bases, with 6 bases left between them. The CDR3 loop spans 12 amino acids. The CDR3 DNA reads TGTGCCAGCAGTGAAGACACCCCTGAAGCTTTCTTT. It encodes CASSEDTPEAFF.

J is TRBJ1-2 and V is TRBV6-5; the match to TRBD1 covers 8 bases. The CDR3 has 15 amino acids. The J segment lost 2 bases and the V segment lost 6 bases, leaving 8 bases of the junction unmatched. From germline, CDR1 is MNHEY and CDR2 SVGAGI. The CDR3 DNA reads TGTGCCAGCAGCAGACTCCGGGACAGGAACTATGGCTACACCTTC. Amino acids: CASSRLRDRNYGYTF.

The genes are TRBV7-6 and TRBJ1-5, with 7 bases lining up with TRBD1. This CDR3 has 16 amino acids. V dropped 4 bases and J dropped 3; count of bases not matched to a gene: 9. Germline assignment: CDR1 SGHVS and CDR2 FNYEAQ. This CDR3 reads CASSSTRQGYNQPQHF. The CDR3 coding sequence is TGTGCCAGCAGCTCCACGCGACAGGGTTACAATCAGCCCCAGCATTTT.

This rearrangement joins TRBV5-4 to TRBJ1-1; tentative D call: TRBD1 (5 bases). Looked up from germline, CDR1 is SGHNT and CDR2 is YYREEE (reference sequence). This CDR3 contains 15 residues. Trimming took 2 bases from V and 3 from J, leaving 14 bases between them. The CDR3 DNA reads as TGTGCCAGCAGCTTTCTCTCAGGGAGGGACACTGAAGCTTTCTTT. Protein: CASSFLSGRDTEAFF.

This clone was seen at least ten times. This chain uses TRBV4-1 with TRBJ1-5; D is unclear. The V gene's germline CDR1 is MGHRA and CDR2 YSYEKL. V was cut by 3 bases and J by 5 bases, with 14 bases left in between. This CDR3 is built from 15 residues. CDR3 nucleotide sequence: TGCGCCAGCAGCCACCAACAAAATCTGGATCAGCCCCAGCATTTT. Its translation: CASSHQQNLDQPQHF.

This chain uses TRBV5-6 with TRBJ2-2; the D gene is possibly TRBD1 (5 bases). The germline CDR1 and CDR2 sequences are SGHDT and YYEEEE. CDR3 length: 16 amino acids. Trimming removed 1 base at V and 4 bases at J, with 14 bases between. For the CDR3, the DNA is TGTGCCAGCAGCTTGTTGTTGTTGGGGCCCACCGGGGAGCTGTTTTTT. Translation: CASSLLLLGPTGELFF. Full variable domain (outside the CDR3, taken from reference TRBV5-6 and TRBJ2-2): DAGVTQSPTHLIKTRGQQVTLRCSPKSGHDTVSWYQQALGQGPQFIFQYYEEEERQRGNFPDRFSGHQFPNYSSELNVNALLLGDSALYLCASSLLLLGPTGELFFGEGSRLTVL.

The chain couples TRBV7-9 to TRBJ1-3; D gene uncertain. Trimming left V 6 bases short and J 2 bases short, with 20 bases between. Germline assignment: CDR1 SEHNR and CDR2 FQNEAQ (reference sequence). The CDR3 totals 17 residues. The CDR3 reads CASRSPFTDEPGNTIYF. CDR3 in DNA: TGTGCCAGCAGATCTCCCTTTACAGACGAGCCTGGAAACACCATATATTTT.

A single count supports this clone. In DNA form, the CDR3 reads TGTGCCAGCAGCTTAGGACTCGAACGGCCCCAGCATTTT. As protein: CASSLGLERPQHF. The chain links TRBV7-9 to TRBJ1-5, with D hard to call. The CDR3 is made up of 13 amino acids. Trimming removed 1 base at V and 9 bases at J, with 10 bases between. In germline, CDR1 is SEHNR, CDR2 FQNEAQ (reference sequence).

Ten or more counts support this clone. The chain couples TRBV2 to TRBJ1-6, with TRBD1 identical over 7 bases. V dropped 1 base and J dropped 9; count of bases not matched to a gene: 6. Per germline, CDR1 SNHLY and CDR2 FYNNEI. The CDR3 spans 15 residues. For the CDR3, the DNA is TGTGCCAGCAGTGAAGAACAGGGGAAACGTTCACCCCTCCACTTT. Translated: CASSEEQGKRSPLHF.

This chain joins TRBV5-1 and TRBJ1-2; 8 nucleotides align to TRBD1. The CDR3 has 13 residues. The ends lost 0 bases at V and 9 bases at J; junction bases unmatched: 4. Germline-derived CDR1 and CDR2 are SGHRS and YFSETQ. CDR3 loop: CASSLETGVSYTF. DNA for the CDR3: TGCGCCAGCAGCTTGGAGACAGGGGTTAGCTACACCTTC.

V usage is TRBV19 and J usage is TRBJ1-5; 8 bases line up with TRBD1. Germline CDR1 reads LNHDA; CDR2 reads SQIVND (reference sequence). J was trimmed by 2 bases and V by 7 bases; bases with no gene match: 4. The length of the CDR3 is 14 residues. The CDR3 coding sequence is TGTGCCAGTACCTTGGACAGGGGCAATCAGCCCCAGCATTTT. Translation: CASTLDRGNQPQHF.

The V call is TRBV12-3 or TRBV12-4, the J call TRBJ1-1; D is ambiguous. This CDR3 is 12 amino acids long. Trimming shortened V by 5 bases and J by 5 bases, and 9 bases separated the two germline ends. The CDR3 DNA reads TGTGCCAGCAGTCTTAGTTGGACTGAAGCTTTCTTT. Its translation: CASSLSWTEAFF.

The chain's CDR3 is CASSPLGQGPGELFF. CDR3 bases: TGTGCCAGCTCACCTTTGGGACAGGGGCCCGGGGAGCTGTTTTTT. The chain couples TRBV18 to TRBJ2-2; 10 bases fit TRBD1. V shed 3 bases, J shed 6 bases, and the junction held 4 bases outside the gene matches. Looked up from germline, CDR1 is KGHSH and CDR2 is LQKENI. The CDR3 has 15 amino acids.

This clone was detected only once. The gene calls are TRBV4-1 and TRBJ2-1; 10 bases fit TRBD2. The CDR3 covers 16 residues. Unmatched junction bases numbered 13, after V lost 0 bases and J lost 14 bases. In germline, CDR1 is MGHRA, CDR2 YSYEKL. CDR3 bases: TGCGCCAGCAGCCAAGAAGCGGCTAGCGGGGGACAACGGGAGTTCTTC. The encoded protein is CASSQEAASGGQREFF.

The V and J genes are TRBV12-3 or TRBV12-4 and TRBJ1-6; D is ambiguous. This CDR3 has 13 amino acids. Trimming removed 5 bases from V and 9 bases from J, with 11 bases in between. The CDR3: CASSPARGSPLHF. As DNA, the CDR3 is TGTGCCAGCAGTCCAGCACGGGGTTCACCCCTCCACTTT.

This chain links TRBV7-9 with TRBJ1-1; a possible D gene is TRBD1 (6 bases). Germline CDR1 reads SEHNR; CDR2 reads FQNEAQ (reference sequence). The CDR3 has 15 amino acids. Deletions cut 6 bases from V and 4 bases from J, with 18 bases between. The CDR3: CASSLRGVESTEAFF. As DNA, the CDR3 is TGTGCCAGCAGTCTCAGGGGCGTAGAGAGCACTGAAGCTTTCTTT.

This sequence joins TRBV15 and TRBJ2-5, with a weak D call TRBD1 (6 bases). V lost 5 bases to trimming and J lost 5 bases, with 12 bases between them. The CDR3 spans 13 residues. The germline V gene encodes CDR1 LNHNV and CDR2 YYDKDF (reference sequence). The CDR3 is CATSPRGGETQYF. The CDR3 DNA is TGTGCCACCAGCCCCAGGGGCGGGGAGACCCAGTACTTC.

Comments on this clone: Other nucleotide sequences in the sample specify the same CDR3. The J gene is TRBJ1-3, the V gene TRBV6-5, with 7 bases lining up with TRBD1. The CDR3 consists of 15 residues. The germline gives CDR1 MNHEY, CDR2 SVGAGI. The V gene end was trimmed by 5 bases and the J gene end by 4 bases; junction bases not matched to a gene: 8. The CDR3 sequence is CASSTQGSSGNTIYF. The CDR3 DNA sequence: TGTGCCAGCAGTACACAGGGGTCCTCGGGAAACACCATATATTTT.

This chain joins TRBV7-9 and TRBJ2-7; D is uncertain. The CDR3 totals 16 residues. Germline V gives CDR1 SEHNR, CDR2 FQNEAQ (reference sequence). The ends were cut back, 5 bases at V and 1 base at J, with 18 bases in the middle. The CDR3 spells CASSQWLTGRSYEQYF. The CDR3 DNA reads TGTGCCAGCAGCCAGTGGTTGACGGGTCGGTCCTACGAGCAGTACTTC.

This clone was seen only once. The V gene is TRBV29-1, the J gene TRBJ2-1; D is possibly TRBD1 (6 bases). V gave up 5 bases and J gave up 1 base, with 12 bases separating them. The germline V gene encodes CDR1 SQVTM and CDR2 ANQGSEA. The CDR3 totals 14 residues. The CDR3 sequence is CSVIRTASYNEQFF. The CDR3, as DNA: TGCAGCGTTATTAGGACAGCTTCCTACAATGAGCAGTTCTTC.

The rearrangement links TRBV5-5 to TRBJ1-1; maybe TRBD1 (5 bases). The CDR3 totals 16 residues. Germline-derived CDR1 and CDR2 are SGHKS and YYEKEE (reference sequence). V lost 0 bases and J 7 bases, leaving 19 bases between the germline ends. The CDR3 DNA reads TGTGCCAGCAGCTTGGCTGCAGGGTATACTGGTGTTGAAGCTTTCTTT. Translating gives CASSLAAGYTGVEAFF.

The V call is TRBV27, the J call TRBJ2-1; 8 nucleotides match TRBD1. Trimming removed 9 bases from V and 6 bases from J; junction bases left unmatched: 13. There are 15 residues in the CDR3. CDR1 is MNHEY, CDR2 SMNVEV, per germline (reference sequence). DNA of the CDR3: TGTGCCAGTAGCTACTCGGGACAGGCGCCCAATGAGCAGTTCTTC. Amino acids: CASSYSGQAPNEQFF.

The rearrangement uses TRBV20-1 and TRBJ1-5; D gene uncertain. The germline V gene has CDR1 DFQATT and CDR2 SNEGSKA (reference sequence). The V and J ends lost 3 bases and 1 base respectively, with 13 bases between them. This CDR3 has 15 residues. CDR3 in amino acids: CSASQDPGSNQPQHF. As DNA, the CDR3 is TGCAGTGCTAGTCAGGACCCGGGGAGCAATCAGCCCCAGCATTTT.

The J gene is TRBJ1-4, the V gene TRBV5-4; weak D call: TRBD1 (5 bases). V shed 2 bases and J shed 8 bases, with 13 bases lying between them. Germline CDR1 and CDR2: SGHNT and YYREEE (reference sequence). The CDR3 has 14 residues. CDR3 protein: CASSFQGSGEKLFF. In nucleotides, the CDR3 is TGTGCCAGCAGCTTTCAGGGTAGTGGCGAAAAACTGTTTTTT.

The V and J genes are TRBV18 and TRBJ1-1; D uncertain. The CDR3 is made up of 16 amino acids. From germline, CDR1 is KGHSH and CDR2 LQKENI. The V and J ends lost 3 bases and 3 bases respectively, with 17 bases between them. The CDR3 region is CASSPPGASLYTEAFF. The DNA of the CDR3 is TGTGCCAGCTCACCCCCGGGAGCTTCCCTTTACACTGAAGCTTTCTTT.

This clone was recorded once. The chain employs TRBV7-2 and TRBJ2-3, with D possibly TRBD1 on 6 matching bases. Germline CDR1 SGHTA, CDR2 FQGNSA. The CDR3 totals 15 residues. The V end lost 7 bases, the J end lost 2 bases, and 16 bases lay between the germline ends. Here the CDR3 reads CASTSYDRTTDTQYF. Written as DNA, the CDR3 is TGTGCCAGCACCTCCTACGACAGGACCACAGATACGCAGTATTTT.